This TCR beta chain derives from a study of cytomegalovirus exposure and HLA in healthy donors. Study-wide points: TRBV6-2, TRBV6-3 and other indistinguishable V segments were excluded. Sequencing depth roughly uniform across donors was assumed in presence/absence analyses. Cytomegalovirus association was assigned to under 200 TCR beta chains.

This CDR3 has 16 amino acids. Germline values: CDR1 LNHNV, CDR2 YYDKDF (reference sequence). The junction had 9 bases not matched to a gene; V was cut back by 3 bases and J by 6 bases. Points on this clone: Its antigen remains unidentified.

PCR employed 60 Vbeta and 13 Jbeta primers. Only in-frame clones appear in the TCRdb table, and some are missing; sequencing was by immunoSEQ multiplex PCR. The listing records about 120,000 clones. The TCR was taken from a man aged 18 to 29 in good health and CMV-seronegative. The sequenced material came from PBMCs. This chain uses TRBV15 with TRBJ2-1; 9 nucleotides agree with TRBD2. CDR3 sequence reads: CATSSRLAVNGNEQFF. For the CDR3, the DNA is TGTGCCACCAGCAGTCGACTAGCGGTTAATGGCAATGAGCAGTTCTTC.